Below, 16 T cell receptor beta chains from the same sample are listed, as sequenced in a study of blood T cell repertoires in COVID-19. Using immunoSEQ multiplex PCR, the repertoire was profiled, and TCRdb retains in-frame clones only, with some absent. The data contain around 140,000 clones, 88% of them singletons. Sequenced input: peripheral blood. Receptors originate from a woman aged 45-60 years with acute or convalescent COVID-19.

This clone was observed once. The V call is TRBV2, the J call TRBJ1-6; no reliable D call. Germline assignment: CDR1 SNHLY and CDR2 FYNNEI. The ends were cut back, 4 bases at V and 0 bases at J, with 7 bases in the middle. The CDR3 totals 15 residues. Written as DNA, the CDR3 is TGTGCCAGCAGTGCCGAGAGCTCCTATAATTCACCCCTCCACTTT. Amino acids: CASSAESSYNSPLHF.

The chain couples TRBV9 to TRBJ2-2; D might be TRBD2 (5 bases). Trimming left V 1 base short and J 4 bases short, with 14 bases between. Germline-derived CDR1 and CDR2 are SGDLS and YYNGEE. The CDR3 is made up of 16 amino acids. CDR3 sequence reads: CASSVSHRGRTGELFF. The CDR3 DNA reads TGTGCCAGCAGCGTATCACACCGGGGTCGCACCGGGGAGCTGTTTTTT.

CDR3 sequence (DNA): TGTGCCAGCAGCCAAGGGACAGGGTTTCAGCCCCAGCATTTT. It translates to CASSQGTGFQPQHF. The chain is built from TRBV3-1 (or the pseudogene TRBV3-2) and TRBJ1-5; 8 positions match TRBD1. Per germline, CDR1 LGHDT and CDR2 YNNKEL (reference sequence). The CDR3 has 14 amino acids. Germline trimming cut 1 base from V and 6 bases from J; bases unmatched to any gene: 2.

This clone showed up just once. This chain joins TRBV9 and TRBJ2-2; 7 nucleotides match TRBD1. Germline V gene data show CDR1 as SGDLS and CDR2 as YYNGEE. The CDR3 covers 15 residues. Trimming removed 4 bases from V and 5 bases from J; junction bases left unmatched: 8. Written as DNA, the CDR3 is TGTGCCAGCAGCCCTCTGACAGGGAATACCGGGGAGCTGTTTTTT. This gives the protein CASSPLTGNTGELFF.

The chain joins TRBV13 to TRBJ1-1, with D unresolved. The CDR3 is made up of 14 amino acids. Germline values: CDR1 PRHDT, CDR2 FYEKMQ (reference sequence). The V end was cut by 1 base, the J end by 2 bases, with 8 bases between. CDR3 residues: CASSLEHANTEAFF. DNA for the CDR3: TGTGCCAGCAGCTTAGAACACGCAAACACTGAAGCTTTCTTT.

This chain links TRBV7-3 with TRBJ1-2; 9 bases match TRBD1. After removal of 1 base from V and 1 base from J, the junction contained 1 base not matched to a gene. The CDR3 extends over 15 amino acids. CDR1 is SGHTA, CDR2 FQGTGA, per germline. CDR3 coding DNA: TGTGCCAGCAGCTTAAAGGGACAGGGTAACTATGGCTACACCTTC. Its protein product is CASSLKGQGNYGYTF.

This chain joins TRBV24-1 and TRBJ1-4, with unresolved D. V lost 6 bases and J lost 5, with 12 bases in between. Germline CDR1 KGHDR, CDR2 SFDVKD. The CDR3 is made up of 14 amino acids. The CDR3 loop reads CATSSSGRNEKLFF. The CDR3 region has the DNA TGTGCCACCAGTTCATCGGGTCGGAATGAAAAACTGTTTTTT.

V usage is TRBV7-9 and J usage is TRBJ1-4; weak D call: TRBD1 (5 bases). V was trimmed by 3 bases and J by 4 bases, leaving 9 bases between them. This CDR3 has 14 residues. Germline CDR1 and CDR2: SEHNR and FQNEAQ (reference sequence). CDR3 DNA: TGTGCCAGCAGCTTGGACACCCGTAATGAAAAACTGTTTTTT. It is translated as CASSLDTRNEKLFF.

The J gene is TRBJ2-7, the V gene TRBV7-2; 9 nucleotides match TRBD2. The V gene end was trimmed by 4 bases and the J gene end by 5 bases; junction bases not matched to a gene: 12. Germline loops: CDR1 SGHTA, CDR2 FQGNSA. The CDR3 totals 16 residues. The CDR3 spells CASSSFTRGGGDEQYF. In DNA form, the CDR3 reads TGTGCCAGCAGCTCCTTCACTCGCGGCGGGGGGGACGAGCAGTACTTC.

The V call is TRBV11-1, the J call TRBJ2-5; maybe TRBD2 (6 bases). The V gene's germline CDR1 is SGHAT and CDR2 FQDESV (reference sequence). V was trimmed by 0 bases and J by 2 bases, leaving 13 bases between them. The CDR3 has 16 residues. CDR3 bases: TGTGCCAGCAGCTTAGCGGCGGGGCAAATACAAGAGACCCAGTACTTC. This encodes CASSLAAGQIQETQYF.

The V call is TRBV18, the J call TRBJ1-4, with 7 bases aligning to TRBD1. This CDR3 is built from 15 residues. Looked up from germline, CDR1 is KGHSH and CDR2 is LQKENI. Trimming took 1 base from V and 4 from J; bases not matched to a gene: 3. The CDR3 loop reads CASSPQGQVNEKLFF. The CDR3 region has the DNA TGTGCCAGCTCACCACAAGGACAGGTTAATGAAAAACTGTTTTTT.

This clone was recorded only once. The chain links TRBV18 to TRBJ1-1; TRBD1 is a possible D gene (6 bases). Germline CDR1 is KGHSH and CDR2 is LQKENI. V lost 8 bases to trimming and J lost 7 bases, with 17 bases between them. The CDR3 covers 13 residues. The DNA for the CDR3 is TGTGCCAGCCTTTCAGATGAACAGGGTGAAGCTTTCTTT. Encoded protein: CASLSDEQGEAFF.

The V gene is TRBV7-6, the J gene TRBJ2-1; 16 bases are shared with TRBD2. V dropped 5 bases and J dropped 3; count of bases not matched to a gene: 10. There are 19 residues in the CDR3. Germline V CDR1 and CDR2: SGHVS, FNYEAQ. CDR3 bases: TGTGCCAGCAGCAGAGATGGGACTAGCGGGGGGGTGAGCTACAATGAGCAGTTCTTC. Translated, it gives CASSRDGTSGGVSYNEQFF.

The rearrangement links TRBV7-9 to TRBJ1-2; D not certain. The CDR3 is 17 residues long. Germline CDR1 SEHNR, CDR2 FQNEAQ (reference sequence). V lost 3 bases and J 0 bases, leaving 17 bases between the germline ends. CDR3 protein: CASSLDGSELANYGYTF. The CDR3 coding sequence is TGTGCCAGCAGCTTGGATGGCAGCGAGTTAGCTAACTATGGCTACACCTTC.

V usage is TRBV7-9 and J usage is TRBJ2-1, with 7 bases lining up with TRBD2. This CDR3 is 16 amino acids long. Germline trimming cut 5 bases from V and 0 bases from J; bases unmatched to any gene: 7. Germline CDR1 is SEHNR and CDR2 is FQNEAQ (reference sequence). The CDR3 reads CASSARGVSSYNEQFF. The CDR3 DNA sequence: TGTGCCAGCAGCGCTCGGGGGGTCAGCTCCTACAATGAGCAGTTCTTC.

The chain uses TRBV7-2 and TRBJ2-7, with 11 bases lining up with TRBD1. CDR1 is SGHTA, CDR2 FQGNSA, per germline. Germline trimming cut 4 bases from V and 3 bases from J; bases unmatched to any gene: 5. This CDR3 is built from 15 residues. This CDR3 is CASSWGQGGFYEQYF. The CDR3 DNA is TGTGCCAGCAGCTGGGGACAGGGGGGTTTCTACGAGCAGTACTTC.